The 25 T cell receptor beta chains presented below share a single source sample, sequenced in a study of blood T cell repertoires in COVID-19. TCRdb keeps only in-frame clones here, not all; method: immunoSEQ multiplex PCR. Among 200,000 to 300,000 clones listed, around 89% were seen once. The sequencing input was PBMCs or T cells enriched from blood (not recorded which). The receptors come from a woman in her forties with acute COVID-19.

The V gene is TRBV7-9, the J gene TRBJ2-1; 7 bases fit TRBD1. From germline, CDR1 is SEHNR and CDR2 FQNEAQ (reference sequence). The CDR3 runs to 13 residues. The CDR3 coding sequence is TGTGCAGGCGAGGCAGGGGGCTACAATGAGCAGTTCTTC. Its protein is CAGEAGGYNEQFF.

The chain uses TRBV6-5 and TRBJ1-3, with D perhaps matching TRBD1 (5 bases). Germline lookup yields CDR1 MNHEY and CDR2 SVGAGI. Deletions cut 7 bases from V and 2 bases from J, with 12 bases between. The CDR3 has 14 amino acids. The CDR3 DNA sequence: TGTGCCAGCATAGATGACAGTGCTGGAAACACCATATATTTT. Its translation is CASIDDSAGNTIYF.

The chain joins TRBV7-9 to TRBJ2-5, with 8 positions matching TRBD2. Trimming cost V 3 bases and J 4 bases; bases outside gene matches: 10. The germline CDR1 and CDR2 sequences are SEHNR and FQNEAQ (reference sequence). CDR3 length: 16 residues. Here the CDR3 reads CASSLREVPLGETQYF. CDR3 in DNA: TGTGCCAGCAGCTTGCGGGAGGTTCCCTTGGGAGAGACCCAGTACTTC.

V usage is TRBV10-2 and J usage is TRBJ2-7; TRBD1 matches at 8 bases. The V gene's germline CDR1 is WSHSY and CDR2 SAAADI. The CDR3 contains 15 residues. V dropped 0 bases and J dropped 2; count of bases not matched to a gene: 3. CDR3 DNA: TGCGCCAGCAGTGAGTCTTGGGACAGGACCTACGAGCAGTACTTC. The encoded protein is CASSESWDRTYEQYF.

This chain joins TRBV30 and TRBJ2-5; 9 bases match TRBD2. The length of the CDR3 is 14 residues. Trimming took 2 bases from V and 5 from J; bases not matched to a gene: 6. Per germline, CDR1 GTSNPN and CDR2 SVGIG (reference sequence). CDR3 coding DNA: TGTGCCTGGAGTATTCTAGCGGGAAGCGAGACCCAGTACTTC. It specifies CAWSILAGSETQYF.

This sequence joins TRBV9 and TRBJ2-1; the match to TRBD2 covers 13 bases. The CDR3 covers 17 residues. J was trimmed by 3 bases and V by 3 bases; bases with no gene match: 6. The germline gives CDR1 SGDLS, CDR2 YYNGEE. DNA of the CDR3: TGTGCCAGCAGCGGCGGACTAGCGGGAGAAAACTACAATGAGCAGTTCTTC. It translates to CASSGGLAGENYNEQFF.

V is TRBV7-9 and J is TRBJ1-1; no reliable D call. V was trimmed by 5 bases and J by 5 bases, leaving 9 bases between them. Germline values: CDR1 SEHNR, CDR2 FQNEAQ (reference sequence). The CDR3 is made up of 12 amino acids. The CDR3 loop is CASSPEVTEAFF. The DNA of the CDR3 is TGTGCCAGCAGCCCTGAGGTAACTGAAGCTTTCTTT.

This rearrangement joins TRBV13 to TRBJ2-7; D not certain. The V end was cut by 2 bases, the J end by 2 bases, with 7 bases between. Germline V gene data show CDR1 as PRHDT and CDR2 as FYEKMQ (reference sequence). This CDR3 has 13 residues. The CDR3 loop reads CASSLSRAYEQYV. The CDR3 DNA reads as TGTGCCAGCAGCTTATCACGGGCCTACGAGCAGTACGTC.

This chain connects TRBV24-1 to TRBJ1-2; D remains ambiguous. The V end was cut by 9 bases, the J end by 3 bases, with 10 bases between. There are 12 residues in the CDR3. CDR1 is KGHDR, CDR2 SFDVKD, per germline. The CDR3 region is CATQEEYYGYTF. CDR3 in DNA: TGTGCCACCCAGGAAGAGTACTATGGCTACACCTTC.

This chain joins TRBV9 and TRBJ2-4; D might be TRBD2 (5 bases). CDR1 SGDLS and CDR2 YYNGEE come from the germline V gene. The CDR3 sequence is 17 residues long. Trimming stripped 0 bases from V and 0 bases from J, with 13 bases between. CDR3 sequence (DNA): TGTGCCAGCAGCGTAGGAGGGTGGGAAGTAGCCAAAAACATTCAGTACTTC. Encoded protein: CASSVGGWEVAKNIQYF.

V gene TRBV24-1 combines with J gene TRBJ1-5; TRBD1 matches 10 bases. Per germline, CDR1 KGHDR and CDR2 SFDVKD. This CDR3 comprises 14 residues. J lost 3 bases, V lost 7 bases, and 2 bases had no gene match. The CDR3 is CATRDRGANQPQHF. Here the CDR3 DNA reads TGTGCCACCAGGGACAGGGGGGCCAATCAGCCCCAGCATTTT.

The chain uses TRBV4-3 and TRBJ2-3; tentative D call: TRBD2 (6 bases). The ends were cut back, 0 bases at V and 1 base at J, with 14 bases in the middle. CDR3 length: 17 amino acids. Germline CDR1 and CDR2: LGHNA and YSLEER. The CDR3 loop reads CASSQDPTSWGTDTQYF. CDR3 DNA sequence: TGCGCCAGCAGCCAAGATCCCACTAGCTGGGGCACAGATACGCAGTATTTT.

The chain combines TRBV7-2 with TRBJ1-5; maybe TRBD1 (5 bases). The CDR3 length is 15 residues. The V gene lost 1 base and the J gene lost 3 bases, with 10 bases spanning the gap. Germline V lookup: CDR1 SGHTA, CDR2 FQGNSA. CDR3 region: CASSLVQGDNQPQHF. As DNA, the CDR3 is TGTGCCAGCAGCTTAGTCCAGGGCGACAATCAGCCCCAGCATTTT.

This chain joins TRBV7-3 and TRBJ1-1; D is unresolved. Germline lookup yields CDR1 SGHTA and CDR2 FQGTGA. The length of the CDR3 is 13 residues. The V end lost 1 base, the J end lost 7 bases, and 10 bases lay between the germline ends. CDR3 nucleotide sequence: TGTGCCAGCAGCTTAAACGTCCGGTTTGAAGCTTTCTTT. Amino acid sequence: CASSLNVRFEAFF.

V gene TRBV28 combines with J gene TRBJ2-5; 7 bases match TRBD1. Germline values: CDR1 MDHEN, CDR2 SYDVKM. This CDR3 has 13 residues. With V trimmed by 5 bases and J by 3 bases, 3 bases remained unmatched. CDR3 loop: CASSKTGKETQYF. In nucleotides, the CDR3 is TGTGCCAGCAGTAAGACAGGGAAAGAGACCCAGTACTTC.

The CDR3 spells CASSFSGTADYGYTF. CDR3 DNA: TGTGCCAGTAGTTTTTCCGGGACAGCTGACTATGGCTACACCTTC. The V call is TRBV19, the J call TRBJ1-2, with 7 bases that match TRBD1. Trimming removed 5 bases from V and 3 bases from J; junction bases left unmatched: 9. Germline-derived CDR1 and CDR2 are LNHDA and SQIVND (reference sequence). This CDR3 spans 15 amino acids.

This rearrangement joins TRBV6-5 to TRBJ1-2, with D possibly matching TRBD1 (6 bases). V lost 7 bases and J 7 bases, leaving 10 bases between the germline ends. The length of the CDR3 is 11 residues. Germline lookup yields CDR1 MNHEY and CDR2 SVGAGI. The chain's CDR3 is CASTTGTGYTF. The CDR3 nucleotides are TGTGCCAGCACTACAGGGACTGGCTACACCTTC.

The chain is built from TRBV14 and TRBJ1-1; no clear D gene. This CDR3 contains 13 residues. V lost 0 bases, J lost 5 bases, and 7 bases lay in between. Germline CDR1 is SGHDN and CDR2 is FVKESK. This CDR3 is CASSQDLETEAFF. In DNA form, the CDR3 reads TGTGCCAGCAGCCAAGATTTAGAAACTGAAGCTTTCTTT.

This chain connects TRBV18 to TRBJ1-2, with 8 bases lining up with TRBD1. The germline gives CDR1 KGHSH, CDR2 LQKENI. This CDR3 has 16 amino acids. J was trimmed by 2 bases and V by 5 bases; bases with no gene match: 10. Written as DNA, the CDR3 is TGTGCCAGCTCAACCCTGACAGGGGCTCGAAACTATGGCTACACCTTC. Translated: CASSTLTGARNYGYTF.

The J gene is TRBJ1-2, the V gene TRBV30; D might be TRBD1 (5 bases). This CDR3 contains 13 residues. V was clipped by 2 bases and J by 2 bases, with 9 bases between them. Germline V gene sequence: CDR1 GTSNPN, CDR2 SVGIG (reference sequence). Here the CDR3 DNA reads TGTGCCTGGAGTTCGGGGGGGAACTATGGCTACACCTTC. Translation: CAWSSGGNYGYTF.

J is TRBJ1-3 and V is TRBV27, with 8 bases identical to TRBD1. V lost 1 base to trimming and J lost 0 bases; unmatched junction nucleotides: 11. This CDR3 has 19 amino acids. Germline CDR1 MNHEY, CDR2 SMNVEV (reference sequence). CDR3 amino acids: CASSLYGTGDSSSGNTIYF. For the CDR3, the DNA is TGTGCCAGCAGTTTATACGGGACAGGCGATTCGTCCTCTGGAAACACCATATATTTT.

V is TRBV18 and J is TRBJ1-4; the match to TRBD1 covers 8 bases. V shed 3 bases and J 12 bases; nucleotides not matched to a gene: 15. There are 16 residues in the CDR3. The V gene's germline CDR1 is KGHSH and CDR2 LQKENI. The CDR3 reads CASSPVTGEGTVQLFF. In DNA, the CDR3 is TGTGCCAGCTCACCTGTGACAGGGGAAGGGACAGTGCAACTGTTTTTT.

V is TRBV7-2 and J is TRBJ1-1, with 11 nucleotides matching TRBD1. This CDR3 comprises 15 residues. V was pared by 5 bases and J by 5 bases, with 7 bases of the junction left unmatched. Germline V gene data show CDR1 as SGHTA and CDR2 as FQGNSA. CDR3 amino acids: CASSLTGTGGTEAFF. DNA of the CDR3: TGTGCCAGCAGCCTAACTGGGACAGGGGGGACTGAAGCTTTCTTT.

The V and J genes are TRBV27 and TRBJ1-1, with 7 nucleotides matching TRBD1. The CDR3 runs 16 residues. Germline CDR1 reads MNHEY; CDR2 reads SMNVEV (reference sequence). V lost 3 bases to trimming and J lost 0 bases; unmatched junction nucleotides: 7. The CDR3 spells CASSFGFQGVNTEAFF. In nucleotides, the CDR3 is TGTGCCAGCAGTTTCGGCTTCCAGGGGGTGAACACTGAAGCTTTCTTT.

The rearrangement uses TRBV2 and TRBJ2-5; a possible D gene is TRBD1 (5 bases). V was trimmed by 2 bases and J by 4 bases, leaving 8 bases between them. The CDR3 extends over 13 amino acids. CDR1 and CDR2 (germline): SNHLY, FYNNEI. The CDR3 is CASSELGPETQYF. The CDR3 DNA sequence: TGTGCCAGCAGTGAATTGGGGCCAGAGACCCAGTACTTC.